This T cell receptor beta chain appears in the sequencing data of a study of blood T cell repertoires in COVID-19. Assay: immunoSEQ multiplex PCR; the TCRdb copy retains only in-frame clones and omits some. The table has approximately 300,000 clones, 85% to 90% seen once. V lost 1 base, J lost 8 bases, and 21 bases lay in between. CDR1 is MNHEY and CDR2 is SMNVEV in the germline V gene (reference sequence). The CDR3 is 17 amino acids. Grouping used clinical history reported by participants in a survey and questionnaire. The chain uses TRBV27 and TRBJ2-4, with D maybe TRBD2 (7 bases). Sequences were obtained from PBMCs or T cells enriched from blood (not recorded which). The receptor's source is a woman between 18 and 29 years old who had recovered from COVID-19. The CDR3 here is CASSLYGRGGTLDIQYF. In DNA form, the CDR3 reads TGTGCCAGCAGTTTATATGGGAGGGGGGGGACCCTCGACATTCAGTACTTC.